A few counts support the clone carrying this T cell receptor beta chain. Germline CDR1 is KGHSH and CDR2 is LQKENI. CDR3 length: 14 residues. V lost 5 bases, J lost 5 bases, and 15 bases lay in between. This sample's TCRbeta library carried unique molecular identifier barcodes. TCRdb passed the PCR reads through MiXCR, listing each CDR3 protein once. The top ten hold roughly 2.5% of the sample, which has 500,000 or so distinct CDR3 sequences, over 25% seen once. These data are taken from a study of T-cell reconstitution after alpha-beta-depleted transplantation in children. The sequencing here drew on PBMCs from the stem cell graft donor, taken from the stem cell graft. This receptor was taken from a human donor who donated a stem cell graft to a child with aplastic anemia. The chain has TRBV18 and TRBJ2-5; D gene ambiguous. CDR3 sequence: CASSSSARPETQYF. The CDR3 DNA follows: TGTGCCAGCTCAAGTTCGGCAAGACCGGAGACCCAGTACTTC. Based on the CDR3 plus reference TRBV18 and TRBJ2-5, the full variable domain is NAGVMQNPRHLVRRRGQEARLRCSPMKGHSHVYWYRQLPEEGLKFMVYLQKENIIDESGMPKERFSAEFPKEGPSILRIQQVVRGDSAAYFCASSSSARPETQYFGPGTRLLVL.